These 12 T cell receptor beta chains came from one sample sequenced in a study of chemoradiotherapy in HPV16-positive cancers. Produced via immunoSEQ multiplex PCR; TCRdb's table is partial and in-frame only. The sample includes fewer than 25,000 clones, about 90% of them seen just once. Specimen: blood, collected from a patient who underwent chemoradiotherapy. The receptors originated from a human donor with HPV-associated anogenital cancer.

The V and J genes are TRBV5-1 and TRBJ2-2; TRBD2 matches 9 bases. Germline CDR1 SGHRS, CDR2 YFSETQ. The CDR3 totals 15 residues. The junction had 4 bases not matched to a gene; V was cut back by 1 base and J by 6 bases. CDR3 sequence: CASSLTSGSPGELFF. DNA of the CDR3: TGCGCCAGCAGCTTGACTAGCGGGTCTCCCGGGGAGCTGTTTTTT.

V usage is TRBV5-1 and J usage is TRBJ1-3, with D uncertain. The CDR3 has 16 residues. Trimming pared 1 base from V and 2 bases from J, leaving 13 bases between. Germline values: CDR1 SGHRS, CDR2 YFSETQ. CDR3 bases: TGCGCCAGCAGCTTGTATCCTGGAGAGGCTGGAAACACCATATATTTT. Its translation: CASSLYPGEAGNTIYF.

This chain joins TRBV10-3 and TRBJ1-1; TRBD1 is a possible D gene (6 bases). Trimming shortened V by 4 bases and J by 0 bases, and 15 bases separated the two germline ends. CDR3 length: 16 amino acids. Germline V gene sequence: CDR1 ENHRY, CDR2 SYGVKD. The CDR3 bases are TGTGCCATCAGTGGGGCCAGGGGTTCTGTGAACACTGAAGCTTTCTTT. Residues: CAISGARGSVNTEAFF.

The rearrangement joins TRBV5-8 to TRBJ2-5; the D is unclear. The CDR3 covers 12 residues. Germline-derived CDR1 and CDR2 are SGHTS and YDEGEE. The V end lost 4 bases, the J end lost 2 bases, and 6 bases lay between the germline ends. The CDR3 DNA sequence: TGTGCCAGCAGCCCAAGTCAAGAGACCCAGTACTTC. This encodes CASSPSQETQYF.

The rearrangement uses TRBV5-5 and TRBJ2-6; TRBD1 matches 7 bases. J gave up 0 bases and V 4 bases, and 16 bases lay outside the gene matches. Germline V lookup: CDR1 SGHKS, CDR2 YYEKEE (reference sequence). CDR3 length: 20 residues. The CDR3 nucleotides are TGTGCCAGCAGCCCCATGGAACAGGGGATAGTCAGCTCTGGGGCCAACGTCCTGACTTTC. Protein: CASSPMEQGIVSSGANVLTF.

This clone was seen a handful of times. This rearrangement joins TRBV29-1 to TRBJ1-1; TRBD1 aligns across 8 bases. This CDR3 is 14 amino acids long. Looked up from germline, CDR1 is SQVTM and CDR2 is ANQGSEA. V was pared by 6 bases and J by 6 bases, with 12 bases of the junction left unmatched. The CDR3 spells CSVKGQAVLAEAFF. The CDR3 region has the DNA TGCAGCGTCAAGGGACAGGCAGTTCTAGCTGAAGCTTTCTTT.

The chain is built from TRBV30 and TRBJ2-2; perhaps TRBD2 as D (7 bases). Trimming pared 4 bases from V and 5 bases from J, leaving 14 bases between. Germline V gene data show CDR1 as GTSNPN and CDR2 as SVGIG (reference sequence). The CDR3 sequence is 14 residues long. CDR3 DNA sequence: TGTGCCTGGAATCGGGGAGGGGGGACCGGGGAGCTGTTTTTT. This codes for CAWNRGGGTGELFF.

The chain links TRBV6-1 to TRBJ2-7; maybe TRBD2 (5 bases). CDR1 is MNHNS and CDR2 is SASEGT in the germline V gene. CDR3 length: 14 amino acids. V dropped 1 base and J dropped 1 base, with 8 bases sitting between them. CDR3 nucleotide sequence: TGTGCCAGCAGTGAAGACGGGAATTCCTACGAGCAGTACGTC. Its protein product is CASSEDGNSYEQYV.

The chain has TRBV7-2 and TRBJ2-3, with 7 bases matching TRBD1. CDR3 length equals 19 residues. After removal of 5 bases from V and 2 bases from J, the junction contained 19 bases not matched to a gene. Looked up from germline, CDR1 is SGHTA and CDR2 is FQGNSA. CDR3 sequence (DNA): TGTGCCAGCAGCGGCAGGGACAGAAAGATGGGCGAGCACACAGATACGCAGTATTTT. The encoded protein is CASSGRDRKMGEHTDTQYF.

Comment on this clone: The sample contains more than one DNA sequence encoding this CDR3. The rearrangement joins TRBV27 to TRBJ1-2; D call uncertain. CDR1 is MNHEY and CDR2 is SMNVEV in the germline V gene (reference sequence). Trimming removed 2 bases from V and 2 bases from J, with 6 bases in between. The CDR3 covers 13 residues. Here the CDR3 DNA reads TGTGCCAGCAGTTTAGGGCAGAACTATGGCTACACCTTC. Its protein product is CASSLGQNYGYTF.

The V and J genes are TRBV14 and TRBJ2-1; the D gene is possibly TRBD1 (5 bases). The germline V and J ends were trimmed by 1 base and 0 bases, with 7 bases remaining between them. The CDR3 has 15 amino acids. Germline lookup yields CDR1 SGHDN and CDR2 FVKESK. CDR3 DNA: TGTGCCAGCAGCCAAGGAGACAGCTCCTACAATGAGCAGTTCTTC. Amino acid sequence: CASSQGDSSYNEQFF.

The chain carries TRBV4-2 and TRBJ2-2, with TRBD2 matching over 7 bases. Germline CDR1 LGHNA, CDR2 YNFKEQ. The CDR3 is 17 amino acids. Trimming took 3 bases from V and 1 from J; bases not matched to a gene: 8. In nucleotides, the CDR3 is TGTGCCAGCAGCCACCCTACAGGCGGGGGGAACACCGGGGAGCTGTTTTTT. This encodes CASSHPTGGGNTGELFF.